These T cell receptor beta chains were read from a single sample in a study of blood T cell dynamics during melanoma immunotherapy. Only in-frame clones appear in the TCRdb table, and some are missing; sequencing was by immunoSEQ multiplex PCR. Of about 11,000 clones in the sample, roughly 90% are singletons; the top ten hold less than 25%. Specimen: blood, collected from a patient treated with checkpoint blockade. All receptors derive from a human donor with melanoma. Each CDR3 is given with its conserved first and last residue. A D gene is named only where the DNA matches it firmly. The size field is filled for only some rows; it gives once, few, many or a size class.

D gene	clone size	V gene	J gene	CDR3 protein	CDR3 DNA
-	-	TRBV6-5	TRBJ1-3	CASSWARGLGNTIYF	TGTGCCAGCAGTTGGGCCAGGGGCTTGGGAAACACCATATATTTT
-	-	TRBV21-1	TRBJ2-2	CASSKDGGGNTGELFF	TGTGCCAGCAGCAAAGACGGGGGCGGGAACACCGGGGAGCTGTTTTTT
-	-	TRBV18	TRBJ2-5	CASPRETQYF	TGTGCCAGCCCAAGGGAGACCCAGTACTTC
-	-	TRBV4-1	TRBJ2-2	CASSHPWGVNTGELFF	TGCGCCAGCAGCCACCCCTGGGGGGTCAACACCGGGGAGCTGTTTTTT
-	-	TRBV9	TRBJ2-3	CASSGTSSTDTQYF	TGTGCCAGCAGCGGGACTTCCAGCACAGATACGCAGTATTTT
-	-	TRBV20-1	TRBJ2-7	CSARDGEQYF	TGCAGTGCTAGAGATGGCGAGCAGTACTTC
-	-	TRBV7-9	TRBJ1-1	CASSPLGVPEAFF	TGTGCCAGCAGCCCCCTGGGGGTCCCTGAAGCTTTCTTT
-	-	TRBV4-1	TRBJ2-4	CASSHPGRTAKNIQYF	TGCGCCAGCAGCCACCCCGGACGGACGGCCAAAAACATTCAGTACTTC
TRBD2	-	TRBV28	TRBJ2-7	CASTELAGTYEQYF	TGTGCCAGCACCGAACTAGCGGGAACCTACGAGCAGTACTTC
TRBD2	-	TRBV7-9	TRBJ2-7	CASSSLAGRDEQYF	TGTGCCAGCAGCTCTCTAGCGGGTAGGGACGAGCAGTACTTC
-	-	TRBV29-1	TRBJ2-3	CSVAIDTQYF	TGCAGCGTTGCCATAGATACGCAGTATTTT
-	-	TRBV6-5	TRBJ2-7	CASRRGSSPYEQYF	TGTGCCAGCAGGCGTGGTAGCAGCCCCTACGAGCAGTACTTC
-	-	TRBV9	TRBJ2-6	CASSPTVQSSGANVLTF	TGTGCCAGCAGCCCCACGGTCCAGAGCTCTGGGGCCAACGTCCTGACTTTC
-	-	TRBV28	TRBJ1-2	CASLSGGRRGYTF	TGTGCCAGCCTGTCCGGGGGGCGGCGCGGCTACACCTTC
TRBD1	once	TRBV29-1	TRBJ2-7	CSVEGTGKDYEQYF	TGCAGCGTCGAGGGGACAGGGAAAGACTACGAGCAGTACTTC
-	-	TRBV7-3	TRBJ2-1	CASSLSGLAVDEQFF	TGTGCCAGCAGCTTAAGCGGGCTAGCTGTTGATGAGCAGTTCTTC
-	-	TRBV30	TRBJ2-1	CAWGTGTTPFF	-
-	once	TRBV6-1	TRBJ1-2	CASSEGGSYGYTF	TGTGCCAGCAGTGAAGGGGGGTCCTATGGCTACACCTTC
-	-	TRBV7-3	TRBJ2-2	CASSRPGGELFF	TGTGCCAGCAGCCGACCGGGCGGGGAGCTGTTTTTT
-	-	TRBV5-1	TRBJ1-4	CASSRTLGTNEKLFF	TGCGCCAGCAGCCGAACCCTCGGGACTAATGAAAAACTGTTTTTT
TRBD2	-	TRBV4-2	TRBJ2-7	CASSQPLGTSGRYEQYF	TGTGCCAGCAGCCAACCCCTGGGGACTAGCGGGAGGTACGAGCAGTACTTC
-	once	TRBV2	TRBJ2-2	CASRDDTGELFF	TGTGCCAGCCGGGACGACACCGGGGAGCTGTTTTTT
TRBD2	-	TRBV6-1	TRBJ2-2	CASSTRLAHTGELFF	TGTGCCAGCAGTACACGACTAGCCCACACCGGGGAGCTGTTTTTT
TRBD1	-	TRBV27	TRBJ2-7	CASSLRTGGYEQYF	TGTGCCAGCAGTCTACGGACAGGGGGCTACGAGCAGTACTTC
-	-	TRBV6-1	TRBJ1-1	CASSDPPGVNTEAFF	TGTGCCAGCAGTGACCCCCCGGGGGTGAACACTGAAGCTTTCTTT
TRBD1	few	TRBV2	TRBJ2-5	CASKSATGETQYF	TGTGCCAGCAAATCTGCGACAGGGGAGACCCAGTACTTC
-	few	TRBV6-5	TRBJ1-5	CASSPQGGDNQPQHF	TGTGCCAGCAGCCCCCAAGGGGGGGATAATCAGCCCCAGCATTTT
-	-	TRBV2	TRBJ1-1	CASSQGANTEAFF	TGTGCCAGCAGCCAAGGGGCGAACACTGAAGCTTTCTTT
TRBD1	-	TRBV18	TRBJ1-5	CASSPRGAGTGGNQPQHF	TGTGCCAGCTCACCACGGGGGGCAGGGACAGGGGGCAATCAGCCCCAGCATTTT
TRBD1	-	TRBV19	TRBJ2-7	CASSIDIRTGVHEQYF	TGTGCCAGTAGTATAGATATTAGGACAGGGGTGCACGAGCAGTACTTC
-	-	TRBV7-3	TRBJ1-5	CAPEAGEVQPQHF	TGTGCCCCGGAGGCAGGGGAGGTCCAGCCCCAGCATTTT
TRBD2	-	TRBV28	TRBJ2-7	CASRTSGPYEQYF	TGTGCCAGCCGGACTAGCGGGCCCTACGAGCAGTACTTC
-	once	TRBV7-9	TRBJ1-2	CASSLRRPDTAGGYTF	TGTGCCAGCAGCTTGAGGAGGCCGGACACCGCGGGAGGCTACACCTTC
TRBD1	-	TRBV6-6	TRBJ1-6	CASTRDRAGSPLHF	TGTGCCAGCACCCGGGACAGGGCTGGGTCACCCCTCCACTTT
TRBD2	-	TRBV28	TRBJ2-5	CASTPPGTSREETQYF	TGTGCCAGCACCCCCCCCGGGACTAGCAGAGAAGAGACCCAGTACTTC
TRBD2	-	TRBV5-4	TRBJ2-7	CASSLGLGTYEQYF	TGTGCCAGCAGTTTGGGACTAGGGACCTACGAGCAGTACTTC
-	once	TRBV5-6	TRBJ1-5	CASSLFGAGGNQPQHF	TGTGCCAGCAGCTTGTTCGGTGCGGGGGGCAATCAGCCCCAGCATTTT
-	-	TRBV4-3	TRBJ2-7	CASSQWGAYEQYF	TGCGCCAGCAGCCAGTGGGGAGCCTACGAGCAGTACTTC
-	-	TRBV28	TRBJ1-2	CATETNYGYTF	TGTGCCACCGAGACTAACTATGGCTACACCTTC
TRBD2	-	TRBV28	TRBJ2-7	CASRTGLAGVRRYEQYF	TGTGCCAGCAGGACGGGACTAGCGGGAGTACGGAGGTACGAGCAGTACTTC
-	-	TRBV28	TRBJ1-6	CASSLGWGAYNSPLHF	TGTGCCAGCAGTTTAGGGTGGGGGGCGTATAATTCACCCCTCCACTTT
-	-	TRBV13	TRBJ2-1	CASSLGTGPNEQFF	TGTGCCAGCAGCTTAGGCACAGGGCCAAATGAGCAGTTCTTC
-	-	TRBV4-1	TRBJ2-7	CASSPDRWRTASYEQYF	TGCGCCAGCAGCCCGGATAGGTGGAGGACAGCCTCCTACGAGCAGTACTTC
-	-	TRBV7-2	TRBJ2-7	CASSLAPFRDEQYF	TGTGCCAGCAGCTTAGCGCCCTTCAGGGACGAGCAGTACTTC
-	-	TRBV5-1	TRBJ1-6	CASSPGSSYNSPLHF	TGCGCCAGCAGCCCAGGAAGTTCCTATAATTCACCCCTCCACTTT
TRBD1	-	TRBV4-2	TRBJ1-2	CASSQEGTGGIYGYTF	TGTGCCAGCAGCCAAGAAGGGACAGGGGGAATCTATGGCTACACCTTC